This T cell receptor beta chain was recovered during a study of cytomegalovirus exposure and HLA in healthy donors. As to this clone: Its antigen is unknown. One junction end does not reproduce the germline sequence, and a read error may be involved.

PCR employed 60 Vbeta and 13 Jbeta primers. The method was immunoSEQ multiplex PCR; TCRdb's version includes in-frame clones alone and lacks a portion of them. The sample includes more than 150,000 clones, about four fifths of them seen just once. The CDR3 loop spans 16 amino acids. Germline V gives CDR1 SEHNR, CDR2 FQNEAQ (reference sequence). Study-wide findings and caveats: For TCR beta chains, V- and J-gene trimming was later linked to a missense DCLRE1C variant. Some V segments, TRBV6-2 and TRBV6-3 among them, were indistinguishable and were therefore excluded. CMV serostatus was the sole immune exposure information available.

V gene TRBV7-9 combines with J gene TRBJ1-2, with D perhaps TRBD1 (6 bases). The specimen was PBMCs. The TCR sequence derives from a girl under 18 in good health and CMV-seropositive. The CDR3 bases are TGTTCCAGCAGCTCCACTAATGGACAGCAGGTTCGTGGCTACACCTTC. Its protein is CSSSSTNGQQVRGYTF.